These T cell receptor beta chains were read from a single sample in a study of blood T cell repertoires in COVID-19. Clones were read by immunoSEQ multiplex PCR, and TCRdb kept only the in-frame ones, dropping some. The table has roughly 180,000 clones, 70% to 90% seen once. The sequenced sample was peripheral blood. Every receptor here comes from an elderly man with COVID-19, enrolled during active disease. The CDR3 runs from the conserved cysteine through the conserved F or W. D genes are given only for firm matches. The size of a clone is reported for some rows only, either as once, few or many, or as a class for expanded clones.

j_gene | v_gene | d_gene | abundance | CDR3nt | CDR3aa
TRBJ2-7 | TRBV2 | . | . | TGTGCCAGCAGTCCCCCTGGAGTTGGCGAGCAGTACTTC | CASSPPGVGEQYF
TRBJ2-6 | TRBV15 | TRBD1 | . | TGTGCCACCAGCAGAGAGACAGGGTCTGGGGCCAACGTCCTGACTTTC | CATSRETGSGANVLTF
TRBJ1-1 | TRBV9 | . | . | TGTGCCAGCAGGCCCGCCGGGACACAGAACACTGAAGCTTTCTTT | CASRPAGTQNTEAFF
TRBJ1-1 | TRBV5-1 | TRBD1 | . | TGCGCCAGCAGCCTCGGACAGGCTTTAAACACTGAAGCTTTCTTT | CASSLGQALNTEAFF
TRBJ1-2 | TRBV6-6 | TRBD1 | . | TGTGCCAGCAGTATTGGACAGGACGGGAACTATGGCTACACCTTC | CASSIGQDGNYGYTF
TRBJ2-7 | TRBV20-1 | . | . | TGCAGTGCGGGGGGTAACTACGAGCAGTACTTC | CSAGGNYEQYF
TRBJ1-3 | TRBV5-1 | TRBD1 | . | TGCGCCAGCAGCTCGACACAGGGGACTGGAAACACCATATATTTT | CASSSTQGTGNTIYF
TRBJ1-3 | TRBV6-6 | TRBD1 | . | TGTGCCAGCAGTCCCCAGGGGGCTAATGGAAACACCATATATTTT | CASSPQGANGNTIYF
TRBJ1-5 | TRBV18 | . | . | TGTGCCAGCTCACTTGGGGCTATAAGCAATCAGCCCCAGCATTTT | CASSLGAISNQPQHF
TRBJ2-5 | TRBV5-1 | . | . | TGCGCCAGCAGCTTTAACAGGAGGGGAGAGACCCAGTACTTC | CASSFNRRGETQYF
TRBJ2-3 | TRBV4-1 | . | . | TGCGCCAGCAGCCAAGATAAAAGTTTGAGCGGGTCCACAGATACGCAGTATTTT | CASSQDKSLSGSTDTQYF
TRBJ1-2 | TRBV10-3 | TRBD1 | . | TGTGCCATCAGTTCGGACAGGGGTCTAATAGGCTACACCTTC | CAISSDRGLIGYTF
TRBJ1-4 | TRBV9 | TRBD1 | . | TGTGCCAGCAGCGTATCGGGACAGGGGGAAAAACTGTTTTTT | CASSVSGQGEKLFF
TRBJ2-2 | TRBV28 | TRBD1 | . | TGTGCCAGCAGGGGACAGCCGAACACCGGGGAGCTGTTTTTT | CASRGQPNTGELFF
TRBJ1-2 | TRBV6-5 | . | once | TGTGCCAGCTTGGGCAGTCAAACTAACTATGGCTACACCTTC | CASLGSQTNYGYTF
TRBJ1-2 | TRBV5-6 | TRBD1 | . | TGTGCCAGCAGCGGACCGGGACAGGTCTATGGCTACACCTTC | CASSGPGQVYGYTF
TRBJ2-2 | TRBV3-1/TRBV3-2 | TRBD1 | . | TGTGCCAGCAGCCAAGCTTACGGACAGGCCGGGGAGCTGTTTTTT | CASSQAYGQAGELFF
TRBJ1-1 | TRBV5-5 | TRBD1 | . | TGTGCCAGCAGCTTCACAGGGGTGGGGAACACTGAAGCTTTCTTT | CASSFTGVGNTEAFF
TRBJ1-1 | TRBV2 | TRBD1 | few | TGTGCCAGCAGTCGGGACAGGGGAGGGAACACTGAAGCTTTCTTT | CASSRDRGGNTEAFF
TRBJ1-1 | TRBV19 | . | few | TGTGCCAGTAGTATGGGGGGTTACAACACTGAAGCTTTCTTT | CASSMGGYNTEAFF
TRBJ2-5 | TRBV6-1 | TRBD2 | . | TGTGCCAGCAGTGAAGGGACTAGCGGGGAGACCCAGTACTTC | CASSEGTSGETQYF
TRBJ1-3 | TRBV7-9 | . | . | TGTGCCAGCAGCTTTATACAGGCAAGCTCTGGAAACACCATATATTTT | CASSFIQASSGNTIYF
TRBJ1-5 | TRBV28 | . | . | TGTGCCAGCAGTTTGGTCCTAAGCAATCAGCCCCAGCATTTT | CASSLVLSNQPQHF
TRBJ1-2 | TRBV7-9 | . | few | TGTGCCAGCAGCTTAGACAGGTTTTATGGCTACACCTTC | CASSLDRFYGYTF
TRBJ1-3 | TRBV6-5 | . | once | TGTGCCAGCTCAGGAGGGTCGGGTGGAAACACCATATATTTT | CASSGGSGGNTIYF
TRBJ2-1 | TRBV15 | . | . | TGTGCCACCAGCAGACGACAAGGAAATGAGCAGTTCTTC | CATSRRQGNEQFF
TRBJ2-1 | TRBV18 | TRBD1 | . | TGTGCCAGCTCACTGACAGGGGACAATGAGCAGTTCTTC | CASSLTGDNEQFF
TRBJ1-2 | TRBV5-5 | . | . | TGTGCCAGCAGCTTGGGCAGAACTAACTATGGCTACACCTTC | CASSLGRTNYGYTF
TRBJ2-5 | TRBV19 | TRBD2 | . | TGTGCCAGTAGACGTTCTAGCGGAATCCAAGAGACCCAGTACTTC | CASRRSSGIQETQYF
TRBJ1-2 | TRBV5-6 | TRBD1 | . | TGTGCCAGCAGCTGGAGGACAGGGGTAAATGGCTACACCTTC | CASSWRTGVNGYTF
TRBJ2-6 | TRBV2 | . | . | TGTGCCAGCAGTGAAAGCCCAGGGATGGGGGCCAACGTCCTGACTTTC | CASSESPGMGANVLTF
TRBJ2-5 | TRBV6-5 | TRBD1 | . | TGTGCCAGCAGTCACCGGGACAGACAAGAGACCCAGTACTTC | CASSHRDRQETQYF
TRBJ1-2 | TRBV29-1 | TRBD1 | . | TGCAGCGTTCTTGAGGGGGCGAACTATGGCTACACCTTC | CSVLEGANYGYTF
TRBJ1-1 | TRBV9 | . | . | TGTGCCAGCAGCGTGACCGGACAGATGAACACTGAAGCTTTCTTT | CASSVTGQMNTEAFF
TRBJ1-1 | TRBV28 | TRBD1 | . | TGTGCCAGCAGTTTACAAAGTATTCAGGGGGGAGAAGCTTTCTTT | CASSLQSIQGGEAFF
TRBJ2-1 | TRBV6-2/TRBV6-3 | . | . | TGTGCCAGCAGCGACCCGGATCCGGGGAGTATTAGCGAGCAGTTCTTC | CASSDPDPGSISEQFF
TRBJ2-3 | TRBV14 | . | . | TGTGCCAGCAGCCAACAGGTCGCCAATACGCAGTATTTT | CASSQQVANTQYF
TRBJ2-7 | TRBV2 | TRBD1 | . | TGTGCCAGCAGCACGGGACAGCACGAGCAGTACTTC | CASSTGQHEQYF
TRBJ1-6 | TRBV2 | . | . | TGTGCCAGCAGTGGGGAGGGCTCCTATAATTCACCCCTCCACTTT | CASSGEGSYNSPLHF
TRBJ2-7 | TRBV7-9 | TRBD1 | . | TGTGCCAGCAGCATGGGACAGACTAATTACGAGCAGTACTTC | CASSMGQTNYEQYF
TRBJ1-1 | TRBV12-5 | TRBD1 | . | TGTGCTAGTGGTTACCGGGACAGGGGAGCTGAAGCTTTCTTT | CASGYRDRGAEAFF
TRBJ2-1 | TRBV24-1 | . | . | TGTGCCACCAGTGATTTTACGGGGAATGAGCAGTTCTTC | CATSDFTGNEQFF
TRBJ1-2 | TRBV10-3 | TRBD1 | once | TGTGCCATCAGTGAGCGACAGGGGAGAGAGGGCTACACCTTC | CAISERQGREGYTF
TRBJ1-5 | TRBV6-2/TRBV6-3 | TRBD1 | . | TGTGCCAGCAGTTATTCCTTGACAGGGGGTCAGCCCCAGCATTTT | CASSYSLTGGQPQHF
TRBJ1-2 | TRBV21-1 | . | . | TGTGCCAGCATATGGACAGGGCGCGTCTGCTATGGCTACACCTTC | CASIWTGRVCYGYTF
TRBJ1-2 | TRBV11-2 | TRBD1 | . | TGTGCCAGCAGCCTACTCGACGGGAGGGGGCGAGGCTACACCTTC | CASSLLDGRGRGYTF
TRBJ1-6 | TRBV18 | TRBD1 | . | TGTGCCAGCTCACCACTTTTAGGACAGGGAGAACCCCTCCACTTT | CASSPLLGQGEPLHF
TRBJ1-1 | TRBV2 | TRBD1 | few | TGTGCCAGCAGACAGGGGAAGTCTGAAGCTTTCTTT | CASRQGKSEAFF
TRBJ1-5 | TRBV28 | . | . | TGTGCCAGCAGTTTATGGACTGATGATAGCAATCAGCCCCAGCATTTT | CASSLWTDDSNQPQHF
TRBJ2-5 | TRBV12-5 | TRBD2 | . | TGTGCTAGTGGTTTCGGGAGGCACGCAGAGACCCAGTACTTC | CASGFGRHAETQYF
TRBJ1-1 | TRBV18 | TRBD1 | . | TGTGCCAGCTCACCAACAGGGGAAAACACTGAAGCTTTCTTT | CASSPTGENTEAFF
TRBJ2-1 | TRBV2 | TRBD1 | . | TGTGCCAGCAGTGATGACAGGGCGGGCTACAATGAGCAGTTCTTC | CASSDDRAGYNEQFF
TRBJ2-3 | TRBV30 | TRBD2 | . | TGTGCCTGGAGTGTACTAGTACTAGCGGGGGGCACAGATACGCAGTATTTT | CAWSVLVLAGGTDTQYF
TRBJ1-5 | TRBV6-1 | TRBD1 | . | TGTGCCAGCAGTGAATTCAGGGGGTCGGATCAGCCCCAGCATTTT | CASSEFRGSDQPQHF
TRBJ1-4 | TRBV18 | . | . | TGTGCCAGCTCACCAGTCACCAGGGGTGGTGAAAAACTGTTTTTT | CASSPVTRGGEKLFF
TRBJ1-1 | TRBV3-1/TRBV3-2 | . | . | TGTGCCAGCAGCTGGGGCGCTGAAGCTTTCTTT | CASSWGAEAFF
TRBJ2-5 | TRBV9 | TRBD1 | . | TGTGCCAGCAGCGTGACAGGGTCCCAAGAGACCCAGTACTTC | CASSVTGSQETQYF
TRBJ1-6 | TRBV7-8 | TRBD1 | . | TGTGCCAGCAGCTTATGGCAGGGGGCTTCACCCCTCCACTTT | CASSLWQGASPLHF
TRBJ1-1 | TRBV29-1 | . | few | TGCAGCGTGGGAGGGGGGACTGAAGCTTTCTTT | CSVGGGTEAFF
TRBJ2-1 | TRBV27 | TRBD2 | once | TGTGCCAGCGGTGTAGCGGGGGGCTACAATGAGCAGTTCTTC | CASGVAGGYNEQFF